In this sample, the clone carrying this T cell receptor (beta chain) turned up many times. Its antigen is currently unknown. The germline V gene encodes CDR1 SGHRS and CDR2 YFSETQ. V lost 4 bases, J lost 0 bases, and 13 bases lay in between. The CDR3 sequence is 15 residues long. Amplification targeted TCR beta CDR3 regions from RNA transcripts. Primed by the HTBI set, a first-round RT-PCR was run on the TCR CDR3. TCRdb reprocessed the multiplex PCR reads via MiXCR and lists one record per CDR3 protein. The profile shows more than 600,000 distinct CDR3 sequences, about 15% of them singletons. The diagnostic basis comprised clinical symptoms, serum thyroxine and TRAb, thyroid ultrasound and orbital computed tomography. The sample is drawn from a study of T cells in Graves' hyperthyroidism and ophthalmopathy. Looking at the study overall: Sampling of peripheral blood happened at initial diagnosis, prior to any treatment. General study results and limits: In validation, the model predicted ophthalmopathy. These predictions came a median about 6.2 months before onset. Also found in blood were most expanded thyroid clonotypes above 0.001.

The specimen was blood. The sequence was obtained from a man younger than 35 with Graves' hyperthyroidism. The J gene is TRBJ1-1, the V gene TRBV5-1; tentatively, D is TRBD1 (5 bases). The CDR3 is CASSPKTALNTEAFF. The CDR3 coding sequence is TGCGCCAGCAGCCCTAAGACAGCCCTGAACACTGAAGCTTTCTTT.